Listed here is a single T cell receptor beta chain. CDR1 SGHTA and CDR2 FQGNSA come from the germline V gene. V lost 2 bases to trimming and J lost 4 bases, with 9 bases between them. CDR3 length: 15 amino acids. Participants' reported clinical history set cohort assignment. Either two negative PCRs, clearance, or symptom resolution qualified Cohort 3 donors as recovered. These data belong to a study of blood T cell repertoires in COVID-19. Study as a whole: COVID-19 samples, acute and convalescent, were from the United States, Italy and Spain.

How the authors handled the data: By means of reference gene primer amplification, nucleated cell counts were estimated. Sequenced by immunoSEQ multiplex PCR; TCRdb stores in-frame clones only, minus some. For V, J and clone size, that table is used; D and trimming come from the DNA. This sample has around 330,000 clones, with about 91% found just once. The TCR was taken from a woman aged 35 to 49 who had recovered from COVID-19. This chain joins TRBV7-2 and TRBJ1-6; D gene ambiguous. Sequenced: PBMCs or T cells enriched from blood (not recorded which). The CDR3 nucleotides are TGTGCCAGCAGCTTAAATCCAGATTATAATTCACCCCTCCACTTT. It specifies CASSLNPDYNSPLHF.